These 22 T cell receptor beta chains originate from one sample sequenced in a study of cytomegalovirus exposure and HLA in healthy donors. With 60 Vbeta and 13 Jbeta primers, the PCR was carried out. Libraries were prepared by immunoSEQ multiplex PCR; TCRdb keeps only in-frame clonotypes and omits some of them. Its table records some 72,000 clones. The sample was PBMCs. All receptors come from a boy aged 5 to 17 in good health and CMV-seronegative.

V and J are TRBV7-9 and TRBJ2-7; 14 bases are shared with TRBD2. V lost 0 bases to trimming and J lost 6 bases; unmatched junction nucleotides: 4. CDR1 is SEHNR, CDR2 FQNEAQ, per germline (reference sequence). The CDR3 has 16 residues. Here the CDR3 reads CASSLAGGLAGVEQYF. CDR3 sequence (DNA): TGTGCCAGCAGCTTAGCGGGGGGACTAGCGGGGGTCGAGCAGTACTTC. The variable domain in full, with the rest retrieved from reference TRBV7-9 and TRBJ2-7, is DTGVSQNPRHKITKRGQNVTFRCDPISEHNRLYWYRQTLGQGPEFLTYFQNEAQLEKSRLLSDRFSAERPKGSFSTLEIQRTEQGDSAMYLCASSLAGGLAGVEQYFGPGTRLTVT.

The chain links TRBV20-1 to TRBJ2-3; no firm D call. Trimming left V 5 bases short and J 5 bases short, with 8 bases between. Germline lookup yields CDR1 DFQATT and CDR2 SNEGSKA (reference sequence). This CDR3 spans 11 amino acids. The CDR3 loop reads CSAQLGDTQYF. The CDR3 DNA sequence: TGCAGTGCTCAACTTGGAGATACGCAGTATTTT.

With respect to this clone: Germline is not matched at one junction end, which may reflect a read error. J is TRBJ2-5 and V is TRBV11-2, with 13 bases fitting TRBD2. The CDR3 has 14 amino acids. The germline V gene has CDR1 SGHAT and CDR2 FQNNGV. CDR3 in DNA: TGTGCCAGCAGCTCAGGACTAGCGGGAGAGGCCCAGTACTTC. Amino acids: CASSSGLAGEAQYF.

The V call is TRBV7-9, the J call TRBJ2-3; TRBD2 matches at 8 bases. V lost 4 bases and J lost 4; bases outside the gene matches: 4. Germline values: CDR1 SEHNR, CDR2 FQNEAQ (reference sequence). The CDR3 runs to 14 residues. CDR3 sequence (DNA): TGTGCCAGCAGCTCTGGACTAGCCGCAGATACGCAGTATTTT. Its translation: CASSSGLAADTQYF.

This chain joins TRBV18 and TRBJ2-1; 12 nucleotides align to TRBD2. Germline values: CDR1 KGHSH, CDR2 LQKENI. V lost 1 base to trimming and J lost 8 bases; unmatched junction nucleotides: 6. This CDR3 region has 16 residues. This chain's CDR3 is CASSPLLAGGSDEQFF. CDR3 sequence (DNA): TGTGCCAGCTCACCACTTCTAGCGGGAGGGTCCGATGAGCAGTTCTTC. The complete variable domain, with remaining parts taken from reference TRBV18 and TRBJ2-1, reads NAGVMQNPRHLVRRRGQEARLRCSPMKGHSHVYWYRQLPEEGLKFMVYLQKENIIDESGMPKERFSAEFPKEGPSILRIQQVVRGDSAAYFCASSPLLAGGSDEQFFGPGTRLTVL.

The rearrangement joins TRBV5-4 to TRBJ1-1; D ambiguous. V dropped 4 bases and J dropped 0 bases, with 7 bases sitting between them. Germline V CDR1 and CDR2: SGHNT, YYREEE (reference sequence). The CDR3 is 13 amino acids. This chain's CDR3 is CASSSELNTEAFF. DNA of the CDR3: TGTGCCAGCAGCAGCGAGCTGAACACTGAAGCTTTCTTT.

This chain connects TRBV7-9 to TRBJ2-7; 9 bases are a match to TRBD1. Germline loops: CDR1 SEHNR, CDR2 FQNEAQ (reference sequence). This CDR3 region has 15 residues. V lost 5 bases to trimming and J lost 3 bases; unmatched junction nucleotides: 8. The CDR3 region is CASSQPGQGIYEQYF. In nucleotides, the CDR3 is TGTGCCAGCAGCCAGCCGGGACAGGGCATCTACGAGCAGTACTTC.

DNA of the CDR3: TGCGCCAGCAGTGAAGGTGGGAGGAACAATAATGAGCAGTTCTTC. Translated: CASSEGGRNNNEQFF. This chain links TRBV10-1 with TRBJ2-1; tentatively, D is TRBD2 (6 bases). V was clipped by 3 bases and J by 7 bases, with 16 bases between them. From germline, CDR1 is WNHNN and CDR2 SYGVQD (reference sequence). This CDR3 comprises 15 residues.

The chain couples TRBV5-1 to TRBJ1-2; a possible D gene is TRBD1 (6 bases). The CDR3 runs 13 residues. Per germline, CDR1 SGHRS and CDR2 YFSETQ. V dropped 2 bases and J dropped 10 bases, with 15 bases sitting between them. This CDR3 is CASSFGRGWDYTF. In nucleotides, the CDR3 is TGCGCCAGCAGCTTCGGCAGGGGTTGGGACTACACCTTC.

The chain employs TRBV5-6 and TRBJ1-6; 8 bases are shared with TRBD1. The CDR3 loop spans 16 amino acids. Germline lookup yields CDR1 SGHDT and CDR2 YYEEEE. V lost 1 base to trimming and J lost 9 bases; unmatched junction nucleotides: 9. The CDR3 region has the DNA TGTGCCAGCAGCTTGATGGCAGGGGGCAATGGTTCACCCCTCCACTTT. Encoded protein: CASSLMAGGNGSPLHF.

Points on this clone: Other DNA sequences within the sample encode an identical CDR3. The genes are TRBV2 and TRBJ1-6; D possibly corresponds to TRBD1 (6 bases). CDR3 length: 14 amino acids. V was pared by 6 bases and J by 9 bases, with 15 bases between. The germline V gene has CDR1 SNHLY and CDR2 FYNNEI. The chain's CDR3 is CASRTGHIGSPLHF. CDR3 nucleotides: TGTGCCAGCAGGACGGGACATATAGGTTCACCCCTCCACTTT.

The chain employs TRBV30 and TRBJ1-5; tentatively, D is TRBD1 (5 bases). Germline CDR1 and CDR2: GTSNPN and SVGIG (reference sequence). V lost 5 bases to trimming and J lost 3 bases, with 8 bases between them. CDR3 size: 12 residues. As DNA, the CDR3 is TGTGCCTGGGGACACCACAATCAGCCCCAGCATTTT. Its protein is CAWGHHNQPQHF. Together with reference TRBV30 and TRBJ1-5, the CDR3 gives the full variable domain: SQTIHQWPATLVQPVGSPLSLECTVEGTSNPNLYWYRQAAGRGLQLLFYSVGIGQISSEVPQNLSASRPQDRQFILSSKKLLLSDSGFYLCAWGHHNQPQHFGDGTRLSIL.

The rearrangement uses TRBV9 and TRBJ2-7, with 9 bases matching TRBD1. The length of the CDR3 is 14 residues. The germline V gene encodes CDR1 SGDLS and CDR2 YYNGEE. V dropped 3 bases and J dropped 2; count of bases not matched to a gene: 3. The CDR3, as DNA: TGTGCCAGCAGCGCAGACAGGGGGGCCTACGAGCAGTACTTC. Its translation: CASSADRGAYEQYF.

CDR3 sequence: CASSQVNGGEQYF. The CDR3 DNA reads as TGCGCCAGCAGCCAAGTTAACGGGGGCGAGCAGTACTTC. The rearrangement joins TRBV4-3 to TRBJ2-7; D may be TRBD2 (6 bases). CDR1 is LGHNA and CDR2 is YSLEER in the germline V gene. The CDR3 is 13 residues long. V dropped 1 base and J dropped 6 bases, with 10 bases sitting between them.

This chain joins TRBV5-1 and TRBJ1-1, with D possibly being TRBD1 (6 bases). The CDR3 spans 16 residues. CDR1 and CDR2 (germline): SGHRS, YFSETQ. The V gene lost 4 bases and the J gene lost 0 bases, with 16 bases spanning the gap. The CDR3 bases are TGCGCCAGCAGCGGGGACAATCCCCTAATGAACACTGAAGCTTTCTTT. This sequence encodes CASSGDNPLMNTEAFF. The full variable domain, its missing parts supplied by reference TRBV5-1 and TRBJ1-1, is KAGVTQTPRYLIKTRGQQVTLSCSPISGHRSVSWYQQTPGQGLQFLFEYFSETQRNKGNFPGRFSGRQFSNSRSEMNVSTLELGDSALYLCASSGDNPLMNTEAFFGQGTRLTVV.

V and J are TRBV6-6 and TRBJ2-1; D not resolved. Trimming shortened V by 2 bases and J by 4 bases, and 12 bases separated the two germline ends. There are 15 residues in the CDR3. The germline V gene encodes CDR1 MNHNY and CDR2 SVGAGI (reference sequence). CDR3 protein: CASSYPTARYNEQFF. The CDR3 DNA is TGTGCCAGCAGTTACCCTACAGCCCGTTACAATGAGCAGTTCTTC.

The chain links TRBV5-6 to TRBJ1-6, with 10 positions matching TRBD1. The V and J ends lost 6 bases and 6 bases, in that order; junction bases with no gene match: 12. The CDR3 contains 17 residues. Germline CDR1 and CDR2: SGHDT and YYEEEE. CDR3 region: CASTTQLRTGGNSPLHF. Written as DNA, the CDR3 is TGTGCCAGCACCACCCAGCTGAGGACAGGGGGTAATTCACCCCTCCACTTT.

This sequence joins TRBV5-1 and TRBJ2-1; 7 nucleotides align to TRBD2. V lost 3 bases and J lost 2; bases outside the gene matches: 2. CDR3 length: 14 residues. Germline-derived CDR1 and CDR2 are SGHRS and YFSETQ. The DNA of the CDR3 is TGCGCCAGCAGCTCTAGCGGAACCTACAATGAGCAGTTCTTC. The encoded protein is CASSSSGTYNEQFF.

The chain combines TRBV6-5 with TRBJ1-4; 9 bases are shared with TRBD1. Germline CDR1 and CDR2: MNHEY and SVGAGI. CDR3 length: 14 amino acids. V trimming: 6 bases; J trimming: 8 bases; junction bases outside the gene matches: 7. CDR3 loop: CASSPGTGYEKLFF. CDR3 coding DNA: TGTGCCAGCAGCCCCGGGACAGGGTACGAAAAACTGTTTTTT.

The V call is TRBV18, the J call TRBJ1-3, with D tentatively TRBD1 (5 bases). The CDR3 covers 17 residues. The V end was cut by 0 bases, the J end by 0 bases, with 12 bases between. Germline lookup yields CDR1 KGHSH and CDR2 LQKENI. This CDR3 reads CASSPPTGGNSGNTIYF. The CDR3 DNA sequence: TGTGCCAGCTCACCACCAACAGGCGGAAACTCTGGAAACACCATATATTTT.

The chain employs TRBV7-9 and TRBJ1-2; D gene uncertain. With 5 bases removed from V and 4 bases from J, the gap between germline ends came to 14 bases. This CDR3 spans 14 amino acids. From germline, CDR1 is SEHNR and CDR2 FQNEAQ (reference sequence). CDR3 in DNA: TGTGCCAGCAGCGCCCGTGAGGGAAGCTATGGCTACACCTTC. Residues: CASSAREGSYGYTF. The whole variable domain, remainder taken from reference TRBV7-9 and TRBJ1-2, is DTGVSQNPRHKITKRGQNVTFRCDPISEHNRLYWYRQTLGQGPEFLTYFQNEAQLEKSRLLSDRFSAERPKGSFSTLEIQRTEQGDSAMYLCASSAREGSYGYTFGSGTRLTVV.

The J gene is TRBJ2-7, the V gene TRBV19, with 7 bases aligning to TRBD1. The CDR3 spans 18 residues. Germline CDR1 and CDR2: LNHDA and SQIVND (reference sequence). Trimming cost V 1 base and J 3 bases; bases outside gene matches: 15. The CDR3 sequence is CASSIGSVRGQVNYEQYF. The CDR3 DNA sequence: TGTGCCAGTAGTATAGGTTCGGTTAGGGGGCAGGTGAACTACGAGCAGTACTTC.